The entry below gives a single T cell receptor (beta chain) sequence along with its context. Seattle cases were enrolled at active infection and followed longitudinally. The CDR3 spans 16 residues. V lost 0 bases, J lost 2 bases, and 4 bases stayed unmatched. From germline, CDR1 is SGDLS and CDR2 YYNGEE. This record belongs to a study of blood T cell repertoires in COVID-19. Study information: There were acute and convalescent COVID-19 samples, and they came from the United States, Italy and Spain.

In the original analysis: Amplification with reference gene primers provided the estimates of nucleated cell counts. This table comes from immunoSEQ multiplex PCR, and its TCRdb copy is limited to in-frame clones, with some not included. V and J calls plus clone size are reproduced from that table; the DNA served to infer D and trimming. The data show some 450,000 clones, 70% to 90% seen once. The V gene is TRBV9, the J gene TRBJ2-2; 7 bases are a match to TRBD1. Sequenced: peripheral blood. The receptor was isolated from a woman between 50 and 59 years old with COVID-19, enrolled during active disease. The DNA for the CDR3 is TGTGCCAGCAGCGTAGTTGGACAGGTCAACACCGGGGAGCTGTTTTTT. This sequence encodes CASSVVGQVNTGELFF.